Given below is one T cell receptor beta chain in context. This clonotype was recorded at least ten times. What this receptor recognizes is not known. No base qualities exist here, and no much larger clone lies one base off it. Graves' hyperthyroidism was defined as stable when no progression to ophthalmopathy occurred over 18 months of follow-up. Hyperthyroidism patients were aged 18 to 65 years and newly diagnosed, with disease duration of less than 2 months. Patients with uncontrolled infections, other autoimmune diseases, pregnancy or lactation were excluded. Diagnoses were established on the basis of clinical symptoms, serum thyroxine and TRAb, thyroid ultrasound, and orbital computed tomography. PBMCs were separated from 10 ml of fresh peripheral blood using Ficoll-Paque density gradient centrifugation. Total RNA was extracted using Trizol reagent, and RNA quality was assessed on an Agilent 2100 Bioanalyzer.

The data originate from a study of T cells in Graves' hyperthyroidism and ophthalmopathy (dated by TCRdb to the late 2010s). About the investigation overall: Peripheral blood was collected at initial diagnosis, before any treatment. Thyroid tissue and blood T-cell repertoires from six Graves' hyperthyroidism patients were also compared in the study. Prospective prediction of ophthalmopathy was tested in an independent validation cohort consisting of 18 to 20 hyperthyroidism patients and approximately 16 patients who later progressed to ophthalmopathy. After sampling, hyperthyroidism patients received methimazole starting at 30 mg daily, and ophthalmopathy patients received high-dose intravenous methylprednisolone. To identify TCR V-J signatures that set the groups apart, the researchers used a discovery cohort of about a hundred patients, made up of 40 to 45 with Graves' ophthalmopathy and about 60 with stable Graves' hyperthyroidism. The 75 to 100 discovery patients were randomly divided into training and test sets at a 7:3 ratio. According to the paper, TCR Vbeta CDR3 sequencing was carried out on about 140 peripheral blood samples, which came from more than 40 ophthalmopathy, roughly 75 hyperthyroidism and some 17 progressor patients. General study outcomes and caveats: During validation, the model predicted progression to ophthalmopathy a median of about 6.5 months ahead of onset, with 70.59% sensitivity and 72% to 80% specificity. In cross-validation, a model built on a 13 V-J signature told ophthalmopathy apart from stable hyperthyroidism with roughly 87% sensitivity and 81% to 82% specificity, and in testing the same model reached 80%/75%. Blood samples also contained most of the expanded thyroid clonotypes (frequency above 0.001), which suggests that blood repertoires may reflect thyroid immune responses. Sample size was not statistically predetermined, and blinding of investigators to group allocation was not performed.

The CDR3 contains 14 residues, cysteine and phenylalanine counted. Kept here is only the CDR3 DNA, which spans 42 bases and is read in frame from base 1. Via the germline V gene (reference sequence), CDR1 is SEHNR and CDR2 FQNEAQ. Trimmed from V: 5 bases; trimmed from J: 4 bases; junction bases lacking a gene match: 6. The TCR beta CDR3 regions were amplified from the RNA transcripts. A first-round RT-PCR of the TCR CDR3 used the HTBI primer set with the Qiagen OneStep RT-PCR kit. The libraries were constructed in a second round of multiplex PCR and then size-selected and purified. Libraries were sequenced paired-end with 100 bp reads on an Illumina HiSeq2000. In the source study's methods: SOAPnuke was used to process the raw data, removing reads that contained adapters or uncalled bases, had a mean Phred below 15, or lacked an exact match to the constant primer or identifier. High-quality paired reads were merged using COPE v1.2.5, and each unique nucleotide sequence was defined as a clonotype. Clonotypes were aligned to IMGT TRBV, TRBD and TRBJ reference segments using MiTCR v1.1. Only V-J combinations with frequency above 0.0001, covering approximately 99% of repertoires, were analysed. The TCS score was defined as the ratio of F50 (clonal expansion) to E x V (chaos), calculated using BLOSUM62-based TCRdist between CDR3 peptides within each V-J. Welch's t-statistics and random forest reduced roughly 530 V-J features to under 15, which were used in a naive Bayes classifier (R e1071). TCRdb redid the processing of the public reads, applying fastp at Q25 and MiXCR, and retained in-frame beta chains. Identical CDR3 protein sequences are pooled into one entry, listed with their most common genes and DNA. The V and J calls and clone size are TCRdb's, not the authors'. This sample comprises around 290,000 distinct CDR3 sequences, roughly 13% of them detected only once. The ten largest clones capture 7.9% of the sample.

The chain employs TRBV7-9 and TRBJ1-2, and 8 junctional nucleotides match TRBD1. The sequenced material came from blood. This receptor was obtained from a woman aged 40-49 years with Graves' hyperthyroidism. The CDR3 in this case is CASSTLDRGYGYTF. The DNA reads as follows: TGTGCCAGCAGCACACTAGACAGGGGCTATGGCTACACCTTC.